This T cell receptor (beta chain) was found in a study of molecular identifiers for immune sequencing clone quantification. In this sample, this clonotype turned up a few times. Each CDR3 protein is one row after TCRdb ran MiXCR on the PCR reads. The sample has 490,000 or so distinct CDR3 sequences; roughly 26% are singletons. The TCR originated in a human donor in good health. Some libraries in this study had Jurkat cell RNA spiked in. The source material was naive CD8+ T cells from blood, with Jurkat cell RNA spiked in. Subset in this sample: FACS-sorted CD8+CD4-CCR7+CD45RA+ naive T cells.

The CDR3 region has the DNA TGTGCCAGTAGTATAGGGGGCGGTCAGGACAATGAGCAGTTCTTC. Protein sequence: CASSIGGGQDNEQFF. The chain links TRBV19 to TRBJ2-1, with D perhaps TRBD1 (5 bases). The CDR3 length is 15 residues. CDR1 and CDR2 (germline): LNHDA, SQIVND (reference sequence). With 1 base removed from V and 5 bases from J, the gap between germline ends came to 12 bases.